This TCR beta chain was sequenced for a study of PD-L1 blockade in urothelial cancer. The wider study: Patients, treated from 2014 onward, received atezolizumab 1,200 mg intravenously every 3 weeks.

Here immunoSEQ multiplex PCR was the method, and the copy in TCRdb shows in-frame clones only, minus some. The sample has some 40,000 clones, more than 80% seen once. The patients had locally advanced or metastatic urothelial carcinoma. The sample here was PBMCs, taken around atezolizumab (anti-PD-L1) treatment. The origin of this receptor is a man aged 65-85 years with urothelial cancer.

In nucleotides, the CDR3 is TGTGCCAGCAGCTTGGATCCGGCCACAGGATACAATGAGCAGTTCTTC. Translation gives CASSLDPATGYNEQFF. The rearrangement links TRBV5-4 to TRBJ2-1, with a tentative D call TRBD1 (5 bases). The CDR3 runs to 16 residues. The V end lost 0 bases, the J end lost 4 bases, and 14 bases lay between the germline ends. The germline gives CDR1 SGHNT, CDR2 YYREEE (reference sequence).